The rows below give T cell receptor beta chains drawn from one sample of a study of blood T cell repertoires in COVID-19. Some clones are missing from TCRdb's copy, which holds only in-frame ones; the method was immunoSEQ multiplex PCR. In the table there are more than 100,000 clones, roughly 84% of which are singletons. Input material: peripheral blood. The receptors originated from a man in his sixties with acute or convalescent COVID-19. Each CDR3 is given with its conserved first and last residue. D genes are given only for firm matches. Clone size is stated in some rows and not others, as once, few, many or a class when expanded.

j_gene | abundance | d_gene | v_gene | CDR3aa | CDR3nt
TRBJ2-3 | . | . | TRBV10-3 | CAIREGGGTDTQYF | TGTGCCATCAGGGAGGGCGGGGGCACAGATACGCAGTATTTT
TRBJ1-5 | . | . | TRBV3-1/TRBV3-2 | CASSQAATGGRQPQHF | TGTGCCAGCAGCCAAGCCGCGACGGGGGGCAGGCAGCCCCAGCATTTT
TRBJ2-7 | . | TRBD1 | TRBV19 | CASSPDRVSNEQYF | TGTGCCAGTAGTCCTGACAGGGTTTCCAACGAGCAGTACTTC
TRBJ2-1 | . | TRBD2 | TRBV29-1 | CAISSGSYNEQFF | TGCGCGATCTCTAGCGGGAGTTACAATGAGCAGTTCTTC
TRBJ1-6 | . | . | TRBV19 | CASSIVDSPLHF | TGTGCCAGTAGTATAGTCGATTCACCCCTCCACTTT
TRBJ1-1 | . | . | TRBV7-3 | CASSPTLVRTANTEAFF | TGTGCCAGCAGCCCCACCCTGGTGAGGACTGCGAACACTGAAGCTTTCTTT
TRBJ2-4 | . | . | TRBV21-1 | CASSKGSTGDKEAKNIQYF | TGTGCCAGCAGCAAAGGATCGACAGGGGACAAGGAGGCCAAAAACATTCAGTACTTC
TRBJ2-1 | once | . | TRBV27 | CASSPGSASYNEQFF | TGTGCCAGCAGTCCAGGGTCGGCATCCTACAATGAGCAGTTCTTC
TRBJ1-6 | . | TRBD1 | TRBV12-3/TRBV12-4 | CASSLRGRSPLHF | TGTGCCAGCAGCCTCAGGGGGCGTTCACCCCTCCACTTT
TRBJ1-3 | . | . | TRBV5-1 | CASRPLTGGGNTIYF | TGCGCCAGCAGACCATTGACAGGCGGTGGAAACACCATATATTTT
TRBJ1-5 | . | . | TRBV6-6 | CANRENGNQPQHF | TGTGCCAATCGAGAGAACGGCAATCAGCCCCAGCATTTT
TRBJ2-1 | . | TRBD1 | TRBV24-1 | CATSDRDRDPYNEQFF | TGTGCCACCAGTGACAGGGACAGGGACCCGTACAATGAGCAGTTCTTC
TRBJ1-5 | . | . | TRBV21-1 | CASSKAGQGRSQPQHF | TGTGCCAGCAGCAAAGCGGGGCAGGGTAGGAGTCAGCCCCAGCATTTT
TRBJ1-6 | . | . | TRBV7-8 | CASSPEQGNSPLHF | TGTGCCAGCAGCCCCGAACAGGGCAATTCACCCCTCCACTTT